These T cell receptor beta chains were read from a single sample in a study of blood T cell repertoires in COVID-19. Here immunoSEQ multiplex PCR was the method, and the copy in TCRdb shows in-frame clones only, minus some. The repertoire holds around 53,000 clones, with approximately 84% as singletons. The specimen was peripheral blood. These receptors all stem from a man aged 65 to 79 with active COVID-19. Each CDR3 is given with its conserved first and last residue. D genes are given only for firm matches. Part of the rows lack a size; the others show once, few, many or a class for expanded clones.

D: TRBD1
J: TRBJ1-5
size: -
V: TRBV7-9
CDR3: CASSPGTGENNQPQHF
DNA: TGTGCCAGCAGCCCCGGGACAGGGGAAAATAATCAGCCCCAGCATTTT

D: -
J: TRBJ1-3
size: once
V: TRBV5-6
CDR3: CASSLAGQLMGNTIYF
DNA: TGTGCCAGCAGCTTGGCCGGACAGTTAATGGGAAACACCATATATTTT

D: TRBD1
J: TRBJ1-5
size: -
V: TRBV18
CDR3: CASSQGAVNQPQHF
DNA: TGTGCCAGCTCCCAGGGGGCAGTCAATCAGCCCCAGCATTTT

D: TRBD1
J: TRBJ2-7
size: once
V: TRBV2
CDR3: CASQTGTANEQYF
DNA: TGTGCCAGCCAGACCGGGACAGCGAACGAGCAGTACTTC

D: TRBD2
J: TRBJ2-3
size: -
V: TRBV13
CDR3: CASSTGTSGSDTQYF
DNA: TGTGCCAGCAGCACCGGGACTAGCGGGAGCGATACGCAGTATTTT

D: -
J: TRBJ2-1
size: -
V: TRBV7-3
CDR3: CASSHRAGGYNEQFF
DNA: TGTGCCAGCAGCCACCGGGCCGGGGGCTACAATGAGCAGTTCTTC

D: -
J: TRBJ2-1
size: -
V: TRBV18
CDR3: CASSPMVQGTEQFF
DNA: TGTGCCAGCTCACCGATGGTACAGGGCACTGAGCAGTTCTTC

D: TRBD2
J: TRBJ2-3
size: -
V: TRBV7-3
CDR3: CASSPGLATDTQYF
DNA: TGTGCCAGCAGCCCGGGACTAGCGACAGATACGCAGTATTTT

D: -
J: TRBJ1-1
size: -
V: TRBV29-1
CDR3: CSVGGGLNTEAFF
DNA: TGCAGCGTTGGCGGGGGGTTGAACACTGAAGCTTTCTTT

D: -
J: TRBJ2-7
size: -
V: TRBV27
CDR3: CASKTGATTTYEQYF
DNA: TGTGCCAGCAAGACTGGGGCCACGACAACCTACGAGCAGTACTTC

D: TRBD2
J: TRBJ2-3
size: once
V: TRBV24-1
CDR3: CATSDPPATSGKTDTQYF
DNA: TGTGCCACCAGTGATCCCCCCGCGACTAGCGGGAAGACGGATACGCAGTATTTT

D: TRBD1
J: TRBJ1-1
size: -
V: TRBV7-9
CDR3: CASSATGETEAFF
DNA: TGTGCCAGCAGCGCGACAGGGGAGACTGAAGCTTTCTTT

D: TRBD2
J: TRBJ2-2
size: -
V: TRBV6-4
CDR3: CASSDSFRGTSGRLSTGELFF
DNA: TGTGCCAGCAGTGACTCGTTTAGGGGGACTAGCGGGAGATTGTCCACCGGGGAGCTGTTTTTT

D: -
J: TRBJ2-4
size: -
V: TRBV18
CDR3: CASSPQSTLAGGAKNIQYF
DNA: TGTGCCAGCTCACCACAATCGACCCTTGCAGGTGGAGCCAAAAACATTCAGTACTTC

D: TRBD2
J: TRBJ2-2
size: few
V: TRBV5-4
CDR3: CASTDSLSGRNTGELFF
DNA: TGTGCCAGCACCGATTCCCTTAGCGGGAGGAACACCGGGGAGCTGTTTTTT

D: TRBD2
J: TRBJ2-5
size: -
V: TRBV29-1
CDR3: CSAGTSAQETQYF
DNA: TGCAGCGCTGGGACTAGCGCCCAAGAGACCCAGTACTTC

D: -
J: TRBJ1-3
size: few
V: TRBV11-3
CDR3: CASSFRVLCGNTIYF
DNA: TGTGCCAGCAGCTTCAGGGTTCTGTGCGGAAACACCATATATTTT

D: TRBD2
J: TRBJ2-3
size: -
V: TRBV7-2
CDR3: CASSNTAGGRTDTQYF
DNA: TGTGCCAGCAGCAACACAGCGGGAGGGAGAACAGATACGCAGTATTTT

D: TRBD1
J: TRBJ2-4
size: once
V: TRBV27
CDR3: CASSLSGQFPLAKNIQYF
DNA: TGTGCCAGCAGTTTATCGGGACAGTTTCCTCTAGCCAAAAACATTCAGTACTTC

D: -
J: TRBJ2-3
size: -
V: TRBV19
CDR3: CASSIARGGDTQYF
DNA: TGTGCCAGTAGTATAGCGCGAGGCGGGGATACGCAGTATTTT

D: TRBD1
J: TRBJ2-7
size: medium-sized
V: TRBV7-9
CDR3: CASSHRGPIEQYF
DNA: TGTGCCAGCAGTCACAGGGGGCCCATCGAGCAGTACTTC

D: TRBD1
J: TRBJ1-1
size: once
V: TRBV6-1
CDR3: CASSDRQGDGEAFF
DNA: TGTGCCAGCAGTGATAGACAGGGGGACGGTGAAGCTTTCTTT

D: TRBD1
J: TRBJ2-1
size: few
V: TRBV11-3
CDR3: CASSLGGTGPYNEQFF
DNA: TGTGCCAGCAGCTTAGGAGGGACAGGGCCATACAATGAGCAGTTCTTC

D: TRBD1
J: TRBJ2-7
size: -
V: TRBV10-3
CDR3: CAISPGQGDREQYF
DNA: TGTGCCATATCACCGGGACAGGGGGACCGCGAGCAGTACTTC

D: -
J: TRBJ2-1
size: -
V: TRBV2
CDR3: CASSSITGNEQFF
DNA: TGTGCCAGCAGTTCGATCACAGGGAATGAGCAGTTCTTC

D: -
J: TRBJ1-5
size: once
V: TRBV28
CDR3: CASRHPGPWPSNQPQHF
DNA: TGTGCCAGCAGGCACCCAGGGCCATGGCCCTCCAATCAGCCCCAGCATTTT

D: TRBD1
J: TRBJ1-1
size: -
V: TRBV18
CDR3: CASSLNQGDPEAFF
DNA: TGTGCCAGCTCACTTAATCAGGGGGACCCTGAAGCTTTCTTT

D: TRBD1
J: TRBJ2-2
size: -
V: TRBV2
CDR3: CASRQGTGELFF
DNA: TGTGCCAGCAGACAGGGGACCGGGGAGCTGTTTTTT

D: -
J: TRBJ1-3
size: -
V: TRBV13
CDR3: CASSLRGSNTIYF
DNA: TGTGCCAGCAGCCTAAGGGGGAGCAACACCATATATTTT

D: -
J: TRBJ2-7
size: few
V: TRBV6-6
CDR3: CASRWTGAYEQYF
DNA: TGTGCCAGCAGGTGGACTGGAGCCTACGAGCAGTACTTC

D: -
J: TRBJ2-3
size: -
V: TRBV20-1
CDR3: CSARNTDTQYF
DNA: TGCAGTGCGCGGAACACAGATACGCAGTATTTT

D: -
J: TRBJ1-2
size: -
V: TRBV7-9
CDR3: CASSGAGDIFGYTF
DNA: TGTGCCAGCAGTGGGGCAGGGGATATCTTTGGCTACACCTTC

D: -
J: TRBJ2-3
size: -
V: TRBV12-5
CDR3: CASGLVSSGDTQYF
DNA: TGTGCTAGTGGTTTGGTATCGTCCGGGGATACGCAGTATTTT

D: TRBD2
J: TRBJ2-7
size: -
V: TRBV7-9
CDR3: CASIDSGTSIYEQYF
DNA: TGTGCCAGTATCGATAGCGGGACTAGCATTTACGAGCAGTACTTC

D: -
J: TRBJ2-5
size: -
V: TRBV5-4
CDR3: CASSLPQTQETQYF
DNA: TGTGCCAGCAGCTTGCCACAGACCCAAGAGACCCAGTACTTC

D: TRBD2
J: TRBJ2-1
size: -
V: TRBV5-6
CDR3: CASSSRRLAGRNEQFF
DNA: TGTGCCAGCAGCTCGCGCCGACTAGCGGGACGCAATGAGCAGTTCTTC

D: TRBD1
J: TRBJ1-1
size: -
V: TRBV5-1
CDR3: CASSPSPGTGFGTEAFF
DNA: TGCGCCAGCAGCCCCAGTCCCGGGACAGGGTTTGGGACTGAAGCTTTCTTT

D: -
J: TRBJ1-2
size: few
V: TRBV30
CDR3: CAWSRTERVLFYGYTF
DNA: TGTGCCTGGAGTAGGACTGAGAGGGTATTATTCTATGGCTACACCTTC

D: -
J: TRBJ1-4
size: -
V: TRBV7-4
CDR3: CTSSSSFDEKLFF
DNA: TGTACCAGCAGTTCCTCCTTTGATGAAAAACTGTTTTTT

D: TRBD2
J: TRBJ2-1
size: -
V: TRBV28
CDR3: CASSPPLAGARNEQFF
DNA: TGTGCCAGCAGTCCGCCCCTAGCGGGAGCTAGGAATGAGCAGTTCTTC

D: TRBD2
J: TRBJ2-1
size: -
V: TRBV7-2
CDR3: CASRQTSGSFGEQFF
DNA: TGTGCCAGCAGGCAGACTAGCGGGAGTTTCGGTGAGCAGTTCTTC

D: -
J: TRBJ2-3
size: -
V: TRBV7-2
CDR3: CASSLGVGESDTQYF
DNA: TGTGCCAGCAGCCTGGGAGTTGGGGAATCAGATACGCAGTATTTT

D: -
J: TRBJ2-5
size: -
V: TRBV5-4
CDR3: CASSLERRQETQYF
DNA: TGTGCCAGCAGCTTGGAGCGTAGGCAAGAGACCCAGTACTTC

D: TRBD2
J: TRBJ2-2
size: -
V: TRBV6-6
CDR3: CASTKREGMTGELFF
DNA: TGTGCCAGCACTAAGCGGGAGGGGATGACCGGGGAGCTGTTTTTT

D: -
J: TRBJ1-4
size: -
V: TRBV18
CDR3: CASSLNAAANEKLFF
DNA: TGTGCCAGCTCACTCAACGCGGCAGCTAATGAAAAACTGTTTTTT

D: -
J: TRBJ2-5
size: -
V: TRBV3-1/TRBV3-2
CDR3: CASSHGQGRETQYF
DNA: TGTGCCAGCAGCCACGGGCAGGGGAGAGAGACCCAGTACTTC

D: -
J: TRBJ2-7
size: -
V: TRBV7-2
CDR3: CASSLSYEQYF
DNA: TGTGCCAGCAGCCTGTCCTACGAGCAGTACTTC

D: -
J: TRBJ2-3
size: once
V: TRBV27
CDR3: CARSRTQYF
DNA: TGTGCGAGGTCGCGGACGCAGTATTTT

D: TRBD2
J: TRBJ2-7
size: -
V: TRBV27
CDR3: CASPRPRREDLRAYEQYF
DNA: TGTGCCAGCCCCCGCCCCCGGCGGGAGGATTTAAGAGCATACGAGCAGTACTTC

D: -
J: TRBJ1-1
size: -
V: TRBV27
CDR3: CASSLGVEGTEAFF
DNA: TGTGCCAGCAGTTTAGGGGTCGAGGGTACTGAAGCTTTCTTT

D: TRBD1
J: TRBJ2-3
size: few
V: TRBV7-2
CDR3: CASSSTTGATDTQYF
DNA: TGTGCCAGCAGCTCAACGACAGGGGCCACAGATACGCAGTATTTT

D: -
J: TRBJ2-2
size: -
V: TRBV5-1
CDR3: CASSTDGGSIMELFF
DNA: TGCGCCAGCAGCACGGACGGTGGGAGTATTATGGAGCTGTTTTTT

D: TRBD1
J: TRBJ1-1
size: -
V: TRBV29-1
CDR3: CSVTDRGGTEAFF
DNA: TGCAGCGTCACTGACAGGGGAGGTACTGAAGCTTTCTTT

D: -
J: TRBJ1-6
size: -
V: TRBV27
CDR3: CASSLFAAGSPLHF
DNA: TGTGCCAGCAGTTTATTTGCCGCGGGATCACCCCTCCACTTT

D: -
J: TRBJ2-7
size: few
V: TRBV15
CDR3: CATSGGGSYEQYF
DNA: TGTGCCACCAGCGGCGGCGGTTCCTACGAGCAGTACTTC

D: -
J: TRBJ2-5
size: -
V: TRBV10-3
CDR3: CAISESGGEETQYF
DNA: TGTGCCATCAGTGAGTCTGGAGGGGAAGAGACCCAGTACTTC

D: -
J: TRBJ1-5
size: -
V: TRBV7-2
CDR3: CASSSTGRHQPQHF
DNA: TGTGCCAGCAGCTCGACAGGACGTCATCAGCCCCAGCATTTT

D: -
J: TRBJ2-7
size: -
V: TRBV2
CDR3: CASVFGHDYEQYF
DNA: TGTGCCAGCGTCTTCGGTCACGACTACGAGCAGTACTTC

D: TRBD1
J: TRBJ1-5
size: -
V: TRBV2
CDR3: CASSDRTGGQPQHF
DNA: TGTGCCAGCAGTGACCGGACAGGGGGACAGCCCCAGCATTTT